One sample yielded the 6 T cell receptor beta chains listed below, sequenced in a study of control samples from healthy donors and cancer patients. The protocol was immunoSEQ multiplex PCR, while the TCRdb copy is restricted to in-frame clones and leaves out a portion. The sample lists tens of thousands of clones, 84% seen once, with over 13% in the top ten. Material for sequencing was blood. Receptors were obtained from a man aged 50 to 60 in good health.

This clone was seen more than once but under ten times. The chain links TRBV5-4 to TRBJ2-7, with D unclear. The CDR3 extends over 12 amino acids. V was cut by 2 bases and J by 2 bases, with 5 bases left in between. The V gene's germline CDR1 is SGHNT and CDR2 YYREEE (reference sequence). CDR3 in DNA: TGTGCCAGCAGCTTCGATACCTACGAGCAGTACTTC. It specifies CASSFDTYEQYF.

This sequence joins TRBV14 and TRBJ2-5; 13 positions match TRBD2. The CDR3 is 21 residues long. The V segment lost 0 bases and the J segment 4 bases; nucleotides outside the gene matches: 17. Germline lookup yields CDR1 SGHDN and CDR2 FVKESK. In nucleotides, the CDR3 is TGTGCCAGCAGCCAAGATCGGAGGACTAGCGGGGGTAGGGGATTTGGAGAGACCCAGTACTTC. Its translation is CASSQDRRTSGGRGFGETQYF.

The chain uses TRBV18 and TRBJ2-2, with D possibly matching TRBD2 (5 bases). The CDR3 is 15 amino acids. The V gene's germline CDR1 is KGHSH and CDR2 LQKENI. The V end was cut by 3 bases, the J end by 0 bases, with 8 bases between. CDR3 sequence reads: CASSPGLSNTGELFF. In DNA form, the CDR3 reads TGTGCCAGCTCACCCGGACTGTCGAACACCGGGGAGCTGTTTTTT.

J is TRBJ1-4 and V is TRBV19; D uncertain. CDR1 and CDR2 from the germline V gene are LNHDA and SQIVND (reference sequence). V was shortened by 6 bases and J by 2 bases, with 16 bases between the two germline ends. This CDR3 is built from 16 residues. The CDR3 loop is CASSPLRRGTNEKLFF. The CDR3 region has the DNA TGTGCCAGTAGCCCGCTGAGGCGCGGGACTAATGAAAAACTGTTTTTT. Complete variable domain (other parts from reference TRBV19 and TRBJ1-4): DGGITQSPKYLFRKEGQNVTLSCEQNLNHDAMYWYRQDPGQGLRLIYYSQIVNDFQKGDIAEGYSVSREKKESFPLTVTSAQKNPTAFYLCASSPLRRGTNEKLFFGSGTQLSVL.

The rearrangement uses TRBV11-3 and TRBJ2-3; D gene unclear. Per the germline V gene, CDR1 is SGHNT and CDR2 is YENEEA. There are 16 residues in the CDR3. Trimming removed 5 bases from V and 4 bases from J, with 19 bases in between. CDR3 sequence: CASSKRPSLPPDTQYF. In DNA form, the CDR3 reads TGTGCCAGCAGCAAACGTCCTTCATTACCCCCAGATACGCAGTATTTT. Drawing the rest from reference TRBV11-3 and TRBJ2-3, the complete variable domain is EAGVVQSPRYKIIEKKQPVAFWCNPISGHNTLYWYLQNLGQGPELLIRYENEEAVDDSQLPKDRFSAERLKGVDSTLKIQPAELGDSAVYLCASSKRPSLPPDTQYFGPGTRLTVL.

This clone appeared once. The gene calls are TRBV5-1 and TRBJ1-4, with 9 positions matching TRBD1. The CDR3 has 16 amino acids. V shed 4 bases, J shed 6 bases, and the junction held 10 bases outside the gene matches. The germline gives CDR1 SGHRS, CDR2 YFSETQ. The CDR3 sequence is CASSVDPGQGDEKLFF. DNA of the CDR3: TGCGCCAGCAGCGTGGATCCGGGACAGGGAGATGAAAAACTGTTTTTT.